The 7 T cell receptor beta chains reported below all come from one sample, sequenced in a study of OX40 agonist ivuxolimab in advanced cancers. Method: immunoSEQ multiplex PCR; TCRdb's copy keeps in-frame clones and lacks some. The table includes about 66,000 clones, about 90% detected once. Specimen: CD4+ or CD8+ T cells sorted from blood, collected in a trial of the OX40 agonist ivuxolimab. The source is an adult with an advanced solid tumor such as melanoma, head and neck, liver or kidney cancer.

The chain has TRBV6-1 and TRBJ2-7; maybe TRBD2 (5 bases). This CDR3 is 13 amino acids long. Germline CDR1 and CDR2: MNHNS and SASEGT. The V and J ends lost 7 bases and 0 bases respectively, with 10 bases between them. The chain's CDR3 is CASNLADSYEQYF. The CDR3 bases are TGTGCCAGCAACCTAGCTGACTCCTACGAGCAGTACTTC.

V gene TRBV5-6 combines with J gene TRBJ1-5, with 8 positions matching TRBD1. This CDR3 has 15 residues. V trimming: 1 base; J trimming: 2 bases; junction bases outside the gene matches: 2. Germline CDR1 is SGHDT and CDR2 is YYEEEE. The CDR3 nucleotides are TGTGCCAGCAGCTTGCAGGACAGGGGCAATCAGCCCCAGCATTTT. This encodes CASSLQDRGNQPQHF.

The chain employs TRBV2 and TRBJ2-5, with 8 bases fitting TRBD2. The CDR3 contains 15 residues. The V gene end was trimmed by 7 bases and the J gene end by 5 bases; junction bases not matched to a gene: 12. Per the germline V gene, CDR1 is SNHLY and CDR2 is FYNNEI. CDR3 region: CASTGRTSPAETQYF. CDR3 coding DNA: TGTGCCAGCACCGGTCGGACTAGCCCCGCGGAGACCCAGTACTTC.

The chain carries TRBV29-1 and TRBJ1-4, with D possibly TRBD1 on 5 matching bases. The CDR3 runs 13 residues. Germline assignment: CDR1 SQVTM and CDR2 ANQGSEA. The ends were cut back, 4 bases at V and 5 bases at J, with 11 bases in the middle. The CDR3 DNA is TGCAGCGTTGTGGGGGGTGGGAATGAAAAACTGTTTTTT. It codes for CSVVGGGNEKLFF.

The gene calls are TRBV11-2 and TRBJ2-7; no clear D. Germline CDR1 reads SGHAT; CDR2 reads FQNNGV. V was trimmed by 3 bases and J by 2 bases, leaving 5 bases between them. This CDR3 is built from 12 residues. CDR3 sequence reads: CASSFSTYEQYF. In DNA form, the CDR3 reads TGTGCCAGCAGCTTTAGTACCTACGAGCAGTACTTC.

The V call is TRBV28, the J call TRBJ2-2; no definite D call. The germline V gene encodes CDR1 MDHEN and CDR2 SYDVKM. The CDR3 extends over 12 amino acids. CDR3 in DNA: TGTGCGGGGTCTTCGAACACCGGGGAGCTGTTTTTT. Its protein product is CAGSSNTGELFF.

This rearrangement joins TRBV6-6 to TRBJ2-5; D gene unclear. The CDR3 is 11 amino acids. V lost 5 bases, J lost 4 bases, and 5 bases lay in between. CDR1 is MNHNY and CDR2 is SVGAGI in the germline V gene (reference sequence). CDR3 in DNA: TGTGCCAGCAGTCACGGAGAGACCCAGTACTTC. Residues: CASSHGETQYF.